This entry lists 25 T cell receptor beta chains sequenced from one sample in a study of OX40 agonist ivuxolimab in advanced cancers. TCRdb keeps only in-frame clones here, not all; method: immunoSEQ multiplex PCR. The table has some 33,000 clones, 80% to 90% seen once; the top ten hold about a fifth. This specimen consisted of CD4+ or CD8+ T cells sorted from blood, obtained in a trial of the OX40 agonist ivuxolimab. These receptors all stem from an adult with an advanced solid tumor such as melanoma, head and neck, liver or kidney cancer.

The chain uses TRBV30 and TRBJ1-6, with TRBD1 identical over 8 bases. In germline, CDR1 is GTSNPN, CDR2 SVGIG (reference sequence). Trimming removed 6 bases from V and 1 base from J; junction bases left unmatched: 5. The CDR3 covers 15 residues. In nucleotides, the CDR3 is TGTGCCTGCGAGACAGGGGCTTCCTATAATTCACCCCTCCACTTT. Translated, it gives CACETGASYNSPLHF.

The chain combines TRBV5-6 with TRBJ2-5; TRBD1 is a possible D gene (6 bases). The CDR3 is made up of 14 amino acids. V dropped 4 bases and J dropped 1 base, with 11 bases sitting between them. The V gene's germline CDR1 is SGHDT and CDR2 YYEEEE. CDR3 nucleotides: TGTGCCAGCAGCCTGGGGACAAGCCAAGAGACCCAGTACTTC. It encodes CASSLGTSQETQYF.

The V call is TRBV14, the J call TRBJ1-2; tentative D call: TRBD1 (5 bases). The CDR3 totals 15 residues. Germline CDR1 reads SGHDN; CDR2 reads FVKESK. The germline V and J ends were trimmed by 0 bases and 1 base, with 9 bases remaining between them. Written as DNA, the CDR3 is TGTGCCAGCAGCCAAGATACCGGGGGTAACTATGGCTACACCTTC. Protein sequence: CASSQDTGGNYGYTF.

The chain joins TRBV7-9 to TRBJ2-1; D might be TRBD2 (5 bases). Germline V gene data show CDR1 as SEHNR and CDR2 as FQNEAQ (reference sequence). CDR3 length: 15 amino acids. Trimming took 5 bases from V and 5 from J, leaving 16 bases between them. In DNA form, the CDR3 reads TGTGCCAGCAGCCCCCGAGGGCTTTTGGACAATGAGCAGTTCTTC. This sequence encodes CASSPRGLLDNEQFF.

The chain joins TRBV10-3 to TRBJ2-1; 14 bases align to TRBD2. Germline assignment: CDR1 ENHRY and CDR2 SYGVKD. The CDR3 runs 17 residues. V shed 2 bases, J shed 6 bases, and the junction held 6 bases outside the gene matches. CDR3 protein: CAISEPWTSGRFNEQFF. The CDR3 DNA reads as TGTGCCATCAGTGAGCCCTGGACTAGCGGGAGGTTCAATGAGCAGTTCTTC.

This sequence joins TRBV19 and TRBJ2-1; 7 nucleotides match TRBD1. V lost 3 bases, J lost 0 bases, and 5 bases stayed unmatched. This CDR3 region has 16 residues. Germline-derived CDR1 and CDR2 are LNHDA and SQIVND (reference sequence). The CDR3 DNA reads as TGTGCCAGTAGTATGGGACAGTACAACTCCTACAATGAGCAGTTCTTC. The encoded protein is CASSMGQYNSYNEQFF.

V usage is TRBV6-6 and J usage is TRBJ2-7; no clear D gene. Trimming took 0 bases from V and 6 from J, leaving 9 bases between them. The V gene's germline CDR1 is MNHNY and CDR2 SVGAGI (reference sequence). This CDR3 is 13 amino acids long. Here the CDR3 reads CASSYSQLSEQYF. DNA of the CDR3: TGTGCCAGCAGTTACTCCCAGTTAAGCGAGCAGTACTTC.

This chain connects TRBV7-2 to TRBJ2-3; D ambiguous. This CDR3 has 12 amino acids. Trimming shortened V by 2 bases and J by 5 bases, and 5 bases separated the two germline ends. Germline CDR1 is SGHTA and CDR2 is FQGNSA. This CDR3 is CASSLQIDTQYF. Here the CDR3 DNA reads TGTGCCAGCAGCTTACAAATAGATACGCAGTATTTT. The full variable domain, with the rest looked up from reference TRBV7-2 and TRBJ2-3, is GAGVSQSPSNKVTEKGKDVELRCDPISGHTALYWYRQSLGQGLEFLIYFQGNSAPDKSGLPSDRFSAERTGGSVSTLTIQRTQQEDSAVYLCASSLQIDTQYFGPGTRLTVL.

V and J are TRBV28 and TRBJ1-3; D is unclear. With 5 bases removed from V and 3 bases from J, the gap between germline ends came to 11 bases. Germline V lookup: CDR1 MDHEN, CDR2 SYDVKM. The CDR3 extends over 14 amino acids. For the CDR3, the DNA is TGTGCCAGCAGTCCCCCATTAGGTGGAAACACCATATATTTT. It is translated as CASSPPLGGNTIYF.

This chain links TRBV28 with TRBJ1-2; TRBD1 matches at 7 bases. The V gene's germline CDR1 is MDHEN and CDR2 SYDVKM. The V and J ends lost 5 bases and 5 bases, in that order; junction bases with no gene match: 14. The CDR3 runs to 16 residues. The DNA for the CDR3 is TGTGCCAGCAGTCCCAGAGGGGGCGCTTTTGGGTATGGCTACACCTTC. Translation: CASSPRGGAFGYGYTF.

The chain recombines TRBV5-8 with TRBJ2-5; TRBD2 matches 7 bases. The CDR3 is 16 residues long. Trimming took 0 bases from V and 5 from J; bases not matched to a gene: 10. Germline values: CDR1 SGHTS, CDR2 YDEGEE. CDR3 protein: CASSLGDSSGRETQYF. CDR3 in DNA: TGTGCCAGCAGCTTGGGCGATTCTAGCGGAAGGGAGACCCAGTACTTC.

The chain has TRBV28 and TRBJ1-4; 7 positions match TRBD1. Per germline, CDR1 MDHEN and CDR2 SYDVKM. The CDR3 is made up of 15 amino acids. V shed 6 bases and J 7 bases; nucleotides not matched to a gene: 11. Written as DNA, the CDR3 is TGTGCCAGCAGCTCTGTACAGGGGAGTAGTGAAAAACTGTTTTTT. This encodes CASSSVQGSSEKLFF.

This clone was seen only once. The rearrangement uses TRBV7-2 and TRBJ2-2; D is unclear. The CDR3 contains 14 residues. Germline V gives CDR1 SGHTA, CDR2 FQGNSA. Trimming took off 7 bases at V and 0 bases at J, with 9 bases between the two ends. CDR3 sequence: CASKAESNTGELFF. The DNA of the CDR3 is TGTGCCAGCAAGGCGGAGTCGAACACCGGGGAGCTGTTTTTT.

This chain uses TRBV6-5 with TRBJ1-1; 8 nucleotides align to TRBD1. CDR1 and CDR2 (germline): MNHEY, SVGAGI. V dropped 0 bases and J dropped 5; count of bases not matched to a gene: 8. The CDR3 has 16 residues. This chain's CDR3 is CASSYSGQGETTEAFF. CDR3 DNA sequence: TGTGCCAGCAGTTACTCAGGACAGGGAGAGACGACTGAAGCTTTCTTT.

The V and J genes are TRBV6-6 and TRBJ1-3, with 7 bases identical to TRBD1. The CDR3 covers 14 residues. Germline V gene sequence: CDR1 MNHNY, CDR2 SVGAGI (reference sequence). V lost 2 bases to trimming and J lost 4 bases; unmatched junction nucleotides: 2. The DNA for the CDR3 is TGTGCCAGCAGTTACGAAGGGGGCGGAAACACCATATATTTT. Amino acids: CASSYEGGGNTIYF.

The rearrangement links TRBV6-6 to TRBJ2-5; 8 bases line up with TRBD1. The ends lost 2 bases at V and 5 bases at J; junction bases unmatched: 7. From germline, CDR1 is MNHNY and CDR2 SVGAGI (reference sequence). This CDR3 comprises 15 residues. CDR3 residues: CASSYGGQGLETQYF. The CDR3, as DNA: TGTGCCAGCAGTTACGGAGGACAGGGTTTGGAGACCCAGTACTTC.

The gene calls are TRBV6-1 and TRBJ2-3, with 9 positions matching TRBD2. V gave up 6 bases and J gave up 3 bases; unmatched junction bases: 7. This CDR3 is built from 15 residues. Germline assignment: CDR1 MNHNS and CDR2 SASEGT. DNA of the CDR3: TGTGCCAGCAGGACTAGCGGAGGGGGTACAGATACGCAGTATTTT. It specifies CASRTSGGGTDTQYF.

The chain couples TRBV6-6 to TRBJ1-2; D ambiguous. This CDR3 is built from 12 residues. Germline lookup yields CDR1 MNHNY and CDR2 SVGAGI (reference sequence). Trimming removed 5 bases from V and 8 bases from J, with 12 bases in between. This chain's CDR3 is CASSPHGGGYTF. DNA for the CDR3: TGTGCCAGCAGTCCCCACGGTGGCGGCTACACCTTC.

This chain uses TRBV9 with TRBJ2-3; 9 bases align to TRBD2. Trimming cost V 3 bases and J 5 bases; bases outside gene matches: 7. Germline V gives CDR1 SGDLS, CDR2 YYNGEE. The CDR3 contains 15 residues. This CDR3 reads CASSADSGGGDTQYF. CDR3 in DNA: TGTGCCAGCAGCGCCGATAGCGGGGGTGGAGATACGCAGTATTTT.

The chain uses TRBV27 and TRBJ2-1; tentatively, D is TRBD1 or TRBD2 (5 bases each). CDR1 MNHEY and CDR2 SMNVEV come from the germline V gene (reference sequence). With 6 bases removed from V and 6 bases from J, the gap between germline ends came to 15 bases. This CDR3 spans 14 amino acids. The CDR3 DNA follows: TGTGCCAGCAGCCCGGGGCGGCTAGCCAATGAGCAGTTCTTC. Translating it yields CASSPGRLANEQFF.

V gene TRBV5-4 combines with J gene TRBJ1-1; D remains unclear. V gave up 0 bases and J gave up 1 base, with 7 bases separating them. The CDR3 is 14 residues long. Germline V gene data show CDR1 as SGHNT and CDR2 as YYREEE (reference sequence). The CDR3 nucleotides are TGTGCCAGCAGCTTGGCCGGGAGGAACACTGAAGCTTTCTTT. It encodes CASSLAGRNTEAFF.

This clone appeared once. The chain carries TRBV28 and TRBJ2-7; 8 bases are a match to TRBD2. CDR3 length: 14 residues. The V segment lost 6 bases and the J segment 5 bases; nucleotides outside the gene matches: 9. CDR1 and CDR2 from the germline V gene are MDHEN and SYDVKM. CDR3 sequence (DNA): TGTGCCAGCAGACAACCGGGACTAGAGGACGAGCAGTACTTC. Protein sequence: CASRQPGLEDEQYF.

The rearrangement joins TRBV2 to TRBJ1-5; no clear D gene. The CDR3 covers 13 residues. V was clipped by 1 base and J by 9 bases, with 10 bases between them. From germline, CDR1 is SNHLY and CDR2 FYNNEI. The chain's CDR3 is CASSEGISGPQHF. The CDR3 nucleotides read TGTGCCAGCAGTGAAGGTATTTCGGGGCCCCAGCATTTT.

This sequence joins TRBV21-1 and TRBJ1-2; no check of the table's D call, TRBD1, against the DNA was made. TRBV21-1 is a pseudogene. The CDR3 has 16 residues. The CDR3: CASSRGPTGINYGYTF. CDR3 nucleotide sequence: TGTGCCAGCAGCAGGGGACCTACAGGGATCAACTATGGCTACACCTTC.

The DNA of the CDR3 is TGTGCCAGCTCCGGGACAGGGGCGGACACAGATACGCAGTATTTT. Protein sequence: CASSGTGADTDTQYF. V and J are TRBV2 and TRBJ2-3, with 10 bases that match TRBD1. The germline CDR1 and CDR2 sequences are SNHLY and FYNNEI. J lost 2 bases, V lost 8 bases, and 7 bases had no gene match. This CDR3 has 15 residues.